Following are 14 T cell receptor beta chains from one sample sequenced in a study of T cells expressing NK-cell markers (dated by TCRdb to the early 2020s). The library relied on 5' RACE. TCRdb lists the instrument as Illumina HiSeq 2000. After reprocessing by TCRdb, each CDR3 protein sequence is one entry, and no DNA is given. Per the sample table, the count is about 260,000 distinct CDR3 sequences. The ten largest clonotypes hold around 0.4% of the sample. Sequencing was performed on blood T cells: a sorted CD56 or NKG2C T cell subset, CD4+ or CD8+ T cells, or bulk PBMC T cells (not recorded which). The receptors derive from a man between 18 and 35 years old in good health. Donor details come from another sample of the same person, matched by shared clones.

The CDR3 sequence: CASSLGVRGQPQHF. This chain links TRBV5-1 with TRBJ1-5; TCRdb selects TRBD1, and the lack of DNA leaves this call unchecked. From germline, CDR1 is SGHRS and CDR2 YFSETQ. The CDR3 contains 14 residues.

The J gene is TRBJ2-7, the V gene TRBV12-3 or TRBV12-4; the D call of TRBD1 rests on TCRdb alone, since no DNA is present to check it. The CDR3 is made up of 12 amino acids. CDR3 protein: CAGGPNVYEQYF.

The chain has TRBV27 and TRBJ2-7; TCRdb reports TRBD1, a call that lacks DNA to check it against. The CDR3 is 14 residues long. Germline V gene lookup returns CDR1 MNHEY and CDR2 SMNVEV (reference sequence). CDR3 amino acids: CASSNTGTAYEQYF.

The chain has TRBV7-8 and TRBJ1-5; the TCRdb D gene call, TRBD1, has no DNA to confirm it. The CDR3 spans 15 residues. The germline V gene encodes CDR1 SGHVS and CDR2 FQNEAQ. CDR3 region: CASSLASGGNQPQHF.

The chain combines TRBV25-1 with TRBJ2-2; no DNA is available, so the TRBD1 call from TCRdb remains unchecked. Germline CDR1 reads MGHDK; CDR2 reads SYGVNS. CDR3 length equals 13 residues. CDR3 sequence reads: CASSVQGPGELFF.

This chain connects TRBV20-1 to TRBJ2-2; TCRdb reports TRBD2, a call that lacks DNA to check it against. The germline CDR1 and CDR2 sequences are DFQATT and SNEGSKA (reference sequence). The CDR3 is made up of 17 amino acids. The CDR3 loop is CSARDLQREGQTGELFF.

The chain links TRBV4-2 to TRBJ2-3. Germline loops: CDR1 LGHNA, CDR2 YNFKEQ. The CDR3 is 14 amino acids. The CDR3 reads CASSQDSGDDTQYF.

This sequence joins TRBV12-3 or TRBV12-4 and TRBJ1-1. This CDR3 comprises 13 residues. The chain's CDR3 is CASSFGQNTEAFF.

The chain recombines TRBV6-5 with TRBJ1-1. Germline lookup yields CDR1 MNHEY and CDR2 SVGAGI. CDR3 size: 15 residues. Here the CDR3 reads CASSYRWTGDTEAFF.

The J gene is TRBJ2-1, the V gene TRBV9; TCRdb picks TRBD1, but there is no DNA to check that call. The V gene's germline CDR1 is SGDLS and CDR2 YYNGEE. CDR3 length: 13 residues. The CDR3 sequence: CASSATGMNEQFF.

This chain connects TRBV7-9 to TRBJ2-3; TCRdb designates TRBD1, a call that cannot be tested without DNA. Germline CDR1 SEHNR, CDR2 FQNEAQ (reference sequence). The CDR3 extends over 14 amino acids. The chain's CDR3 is CASSPPTPAVTQYF.

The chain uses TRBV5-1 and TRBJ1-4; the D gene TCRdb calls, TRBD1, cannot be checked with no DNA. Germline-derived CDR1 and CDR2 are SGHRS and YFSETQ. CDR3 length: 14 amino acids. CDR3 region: CASSLAGQGEKLFF.

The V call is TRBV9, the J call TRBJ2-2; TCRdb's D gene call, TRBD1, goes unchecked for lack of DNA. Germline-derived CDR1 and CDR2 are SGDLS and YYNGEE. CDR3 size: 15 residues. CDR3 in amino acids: CASSVSRGPTGELFF. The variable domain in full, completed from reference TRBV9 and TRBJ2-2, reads DSGVTQTPKHLITATGQRVTLRCSPRSGDLSVYWYQQSLDQGLQFLIQYYNGEERAKGNILERFSAQQFPDLHSELNLSSLELGDSALYFCASSVSRGPTGELFFGEGSRLTVL.

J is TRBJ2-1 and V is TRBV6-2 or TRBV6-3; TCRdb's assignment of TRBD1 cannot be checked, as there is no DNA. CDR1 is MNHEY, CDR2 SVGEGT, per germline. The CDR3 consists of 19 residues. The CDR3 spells CASSYSLSGGGSSYNEQFF.